Each of the 27 T cell receptor beta chains below was sequenced from the same sample in a study of blood T cell repertoires in COVID-19 (TCRdb year 2020). Receptor libraries were prepared by the immunoSEQ multiplex PCR assay. TCRdb provides this immuneACCESS table in a form limited to in-frame rearrangements. Some clones are lacking; in checked studies, under half of them reflect an unresolved V gene, and why the rest are absent is not known. The sample table shows 65,000 to 80,000 clones, and over 75% are seen once. The top ten constitute over 8.5% of the sample. The sample comprised peripheral blood. The receptors were sampled from a man aged 50 to 60 with acute or convalescent COVID-19.

V usage is TRBV5-1 and J usage is TRBJ2-2; TRBD2 agrees at 10 bases. The CDR3 loop spans 20 amino acids. V gave up 5 bases and J gave up 2 bases; unmatched junction bases: 18. Germline CDR1 reads SGHRS; CDR2 reads YFSETQ. This CDR3 reads CASSPLVSSGSNDNTGELFF. DNA of the CDR3: TGCGCCAGCAGTCCTCTTGTCTCTAGCGGGAGTAATGACAACACCGGGGAGCTGTTTTTT.

This chain connects TRBV6-5 to TRBJ2-5; tentative D call: TRBD1 (5 bases). The CDR3 is made up of 14 amino acids. V lost 0 bases and J 5 bases, leaving 10 bases between the germline ends. Per germline, CDR1 MNHEY and CDR2 SVGAGI. The CDR3 loop reads CASSYSLGVETQYF. CDR3 nucleotide sequence: TGTGCCAGCAGTTACTCGCTAGGGGTTGAGACCCAGTACTTC.

The chain links TRBV4-3 to TRBJ1-2; D is unresolved. There are 16 residues in the CDR3. Deletions cut 0 bases from V and 3 bases from J, with 14 bases between. CDR1 and CDR2 from the germline V gene are LGHNA and YSLEER. The CDR3 DNA reads TGCGCCAGCAGCCAAGATTTAGGACTAAGCTACTATGGCTACACCTTC. It specifies CASSQDLGLSYYGYTF.

The chain is built from TRBV10-2 and TRBJ1-3; TRBD1 aligns across 8 bases. Germline assignment: CDR1 WSHSY and CDR2 SAAADI. V trimming: 2 bases; J trimming: 3 bases; junction bases outside the gene matches: 6. CDR3 length equals 16 residues. The DNA for the CDR3 is TGCGCCAGCAGTGAGGACAGGGGAAGCGGTGGAAACACCATATATTTT. This translates into CASSEDRGSGGNTIYF.

In DNA, the CDR3 is TGTGCCAGCAGTAAGGGGTACGAGCAGTACTTC. Its protein product is CASSKGYEQYF. This chain uses TRBV12-3 or TRBV12-4 with TRBJ2-7, with D maybe TRBD1 (5 bases). Trimming took 5 bases from V and 4 from J, leaving 6 bases between them. This CDR3 is built from 11 residues.

The chain employs TRBV4-3 and TRBJ1-1; 9 bases align to TRBD1. With 2 bases clipped from V and 7 bases from J, the junction kept 5 bases outside the gene matches. There are 14 residues in the CDR3. The V gene's germline CDR1 is LGHNA and CDR2 YSLEER. This chain's CDR3 is CASSQKAGQGEAFF. CDR3 nucleotide sequence: TGCGCCAGCAGCCAAAAGGCGGGACAGGGTGAAGCTTTCTTT.

This clone showed up just once. The chain recombines TRBV4-1 with TRBJ1-1; TRBD1 matches 9 bases. Germline CDR1 reads MGHRA; CDR2 reads YSYEKL. The CDR3 is made up of 15 amino acids. Trimming cost V 3 bases and J 0 bases; bases outside gene matches: 2. CDR3 in amino acids: CASSQGDRVNTEAFF. As DNA, the CDR3 is TGCGCCAGCAGCCAGGGGGACAGGGTGAACACTGAAGCTTTCTTT.

This chain joins TRBV5-6 and TRBJ2-7; the match to TRBD1 covers 9 bases. This CDR3 is built from 13 residues. J gave up 7 bases and V 2 bases, and 4 bases lay outside the gene matches. Germline loops: CDR1 SGHDT, CDR2 YYEEEE. CDR3 amino acids: CASSLQGAREQYF. As DNA, the CDR3 is TGTGCCAGCAGCTTACAGGGGGCGCGGGAGCAGTACTTC.

This chain connects TRBV5-8 to TRBJ2-7; D is perhaps TRBD1 (5 bases). The ends were cut back, 3 bases at V and 3 bases at J, with 10 bases in the middle. The CDR3 is 13 residues long. Germline V CDR1 and CDR2: SGHTS, YDEGEE. CDR3 residues: CASSWGLNYEQYF. The CDR3 bases are TGTGCCAGCAGCTGGGGCCTAAACTACGAGCAGTACTTC. The full variable domain, with the rest looked up from reference TRBV5-8 and TRBJ2-7, is EAGVTQSPTHLIKTRGQQATLRCSPISGHTSVYWYQQALGLGLQFLLWYDEGEERNRGNFPPRFSGRQFPNYSSELNVNALELEDSALYLCASSWGLNYEQYFGPGTRLTVT.

The chain combines TRBV25-1 with TRBJ2-3; 10 nucleotides match TRBD2. The CDR3 length is 15 residues. V dropped 6 bases and J dropped 2; count of bases not matched to a gene: 5. Looked up from germline, CDR1 is MGHDK and CDR2 is SYGVNS. This CDR3 reads CASSRTSGITDTQYF. CDR3 DNA: TGTGCCAGCAGCAGGACTAGCGGAATCACAGATACGCAGTATTTT.

This chain connects TRBV4-3 to TRBJ2-5; TRBD2 aligns across 10 bases. Germline CDR1 is LGHNA and CDR2 is YSLEER. The CDR3 has 16 residues. V was pared by 4 bases and J by 5 bases, with 10 bases of the junction left unmatched. CDR3 protein: CASSRDLAGVDETQYF. The CDR3 nucleotides are TGCGCCAGCAGCCGCGACCTAGCGGGAGTTGACGAGACCCAGTACTTC.

This chain joins TRBV29-1 and TRBJ1-3; D is possibly TRBD1 (6 bases). The germline V gene has CDR1 SQVTM and CDR2 ANQGSEA. Trimming left V 6 bases short and J 0 bases short, with 12 bases between. The CDR3 spans 14 residues. In nucleotides, the CDR3 is TGCAGCGTGGGAGGGGGAAACTCTGGAAACACCATATATTTT. Its translation is CSVGGGNSGNTIYF. Supplemented by reference TRBV29-1 and TRBJ1-3, the full variable domain reads SAVISQKPSRDICQRGTSLTIQCQVDSQVTMMFWYRQQPGQSLTLIATANQGSEATYESGFVIDKFPISRPNLTFSTLTVSNMSPEDSSIYLCSVGGGNSGNTIYFGEGSWLTVV.

V usage is TRBV10-1 and J usage is TRBJ2-1, with TRBD1 matching over 7 bases. The CDR3 length is 15 residues. Per the germline V gene, CDR1 is WNHNN and CDR2 is SYGVQD (reference sequence). Trimming took 4 bases from V and 10 from J; bases not matched to a gene: 13. This CDR3 is CASSAKQGFVHEQFF. CDR3 sequence (DNA): TGCGCCAGCAGTGCGAAACAGGGGTTCGTCCACGAGCAGTTCTTC.

The chain links TRBV6-1 to TRBJ1-6; 11 nucleotides align to TRBD1. The CDR3 extends over 17 amino acids. J was trimmed by 7 bases and V by 2 bases; bases with no gene match: 7. Germline CDR1 reads MNHNS; CDR2 reads SASEGT. The CDR3 loop reads CASSERQDRGPNSPLHF. CDR3 DNA: TGTGCCAGCAGTGAAAGACAGGACAGGGGGCCAAATTCACCCCTCCACTTT.

The chain recombines TRBV5-8 with TRBJ2-4; the match to TRBD1 covers 9 bases. From germline, CDR1 is SGHTS and CDR2 YDEGEE. V dropped 2 bases and J dropped 6; count of bases not matched to a gene: 9. This CDR3 is built from 16 residues. Here the CDR3 DNA reads TGTGCCAGCAGCTTTTCAGGGGACAGGGTAGGAAACATTCAGTACTTC. Translated: CASSFSGDRVGNIQYF.

This rearrangement joins TRBV9 to TRBJ2-7; 8 positions agree with TRBD1. Germline values: CDR1 SGDLS, CDR2 YYNGEE. The CDR3 spans 17 residues. V dropped 0 bases and J dropped 1; count of bases not matched to a gene: 9. CDR3 protein: CASSVAPGTGGSYEQYF. CDR3 in DNA: TGTGCCAGCAGCGTAGCCCCAGGGACAGGAGGATCCTACGAGCAGTACTTC.

This CDR3 is CSVGDGGNNQPQHF. The CDR3 region has the DNA TGCAGCGTTGGTGATGGGGGCAACAATCAGCCCCAGCATTTT. The rearrangement links TRBV29-1 to TRBJ1-5; perhaps TRBD1 as D (6 bases). Trimming removed 4 bases from V and 3 bases from J, with 13 bases in between. The CDR3 consists of 14 residues. Germline V lookup: CDR1 SQVTM, CDR2 ANQGSEA.

J is TRBJ1-1 and V is TRBV4-3; D remains ambiguous. Deletions cut 0 bases from V and 0 bases from J, with 8 bases between. The CDR3 extends over 15 amino acids. CDR1 LGHNA and CDR2 YSLEER come from the germline V gene. CDR3 sequence reads: CASSQDRLMNTEAFF. The CDR3 DNA reads TGCGCCAGCAGCCAAGACAGGCTGATGAACACTGAAGCTTTCTTT.

This clone was observed once. V gene TRBV4-3 combines with J gene TRBJ2-1, with 8 positions matching TRBD2. The CDR3 has 17 residues. Germline CDR1 and CDR2: LGHNA and YSLEER. V lost 0 bases and J lost 5; bases outside the gene matches: 9. The CDR3 region is CASSQDQLAEGNNEQFF. As DNA, the CDR3 is TGCGCCAGCAGCCAAGACCAACTAGCGGAAGGTAACAATGAGCAGTTCTTC.

The chain carries TRBV29-1 and TRBJ2-1, with 12 bases that match TRBD1. After removal of 8 bases from V and 7 bases from J, the junction contained 9 bases not matched to a gene. The CDR3 runs 14 residues. Looked up from germline, CDR1 is SQVTM and CDR2 is ANQGSEA. The CDR3 spells CSKGTGGLQNEQFF. In nucleotides, the CDR3 is TGCAGCAAGGGGACAGGGGGCTTACAGAATGAGCAGTTCTTC.

The chain has TRBV3-1 (or the pseudogene TRBV3-2) and TRBJ2-7, with D possibly matching TRBD1 (6 bases). V lost 4 bases to trimming and J lost 1 base, with 14 bases between them. Germline V gene data show CDR1 as LGHDT and CDR2 as YNNKEL (reference sequence). This CDR3 spans 15 amino acids. In DNA form, the CDR3 reads TGTGCCAGCAGCCTTTTCTCGGGACAATCCTACGAGCAGTACTTC. This translates into CASSLFSGQSYEQYF.

The CDR3: CASSRDRINTIYF. In DNA, the CDR3 is TGTGCCAGCAGTCGTGACAGGATAAACACCATATATTTT. V gene TRBV2 combines with J gene TRBJ1-3, with a possible D match to TRBD1 (6 bases). Germline loops: CDR1 SNHLY, CDR2 FYNNEI. V lost 5 bases and J 6 bases, leaving 11 bases between the germline ends. This CDR3 spans 13 amino acids.

The chain carries TRBV28 and TRBJ1-5; D ambiguous. V was trimmed by 5 bases and J by 6 bases, leaving 8 bases between them. Per the germline V gene, CDR1 is MDHEN and CDR2 is SYDVKM. The CDR3 extends over 12 amino acids. CDR3 region: CASSIVGQPQHF. CDR3 coding DNA: TGTGCCAGCAGTATCGTCGGTCAGCCCCAGCATTTT.

This chain connects TRBV18 to TRBJ2-5; D is perhaps TRBD1 (5 bases). Trimming took off 2 bases at V and 5 bases at J, with 9 bases between the two ends. This CDR3 spans 13 amino acids. Per germline, CDR1 KGHSH and CDR2 LQKENI. In nucleotides, the CDR3 is TGTGCCAGCTCACCATCAGGGATGGAGACCCAGTACTTC. It specifies CASSPSGMETQYF.

This chain links TRBV7-9 with TRBJ2-3, with 7 nucleotides matching TRBD2. CDR3 length: 14 amino acids. V shed 3 bases, J shed 6 bases, and the junction held 6 bases outside the gene matches. CDR1 and CDR2 from the germline V gene are SEHNR and FQNEAQ (reference sequence). The chain's CDR3 is CASSLAGRVDTQYF. In DNA, the CDR3 is TGTGCCAGCAGCTTGGCTGGGAGGGTGGATACGCAGTATTTT.

Notes on this clone: Within the sample, other DNA sequences also encode this same CDR3. The chain has TRBV5-5 and TRBJ2-5; TRBD1 aligns across 7 bases. CDR1 is SGHKS, CDR2 YYEKEE, per germline (reference sequence). V shed 0 bases and J 4 bases; nucleotides not matched to a gene: 3. There are 14 residues in the CDR3. CDR3: CASSLGTGGETQYF. The CDR3 coding sequence is TGTGCCAGCAGCTTGGGGACAGGAGGAGAGACCCAGTACTTC.

The rearrangement joins TRBV6-6 to TRBJ2-7; D is unclear. Germline V gene data show CDR1 as MNHNY and CDR2 as SVGAGI (reference sequence). The CDR3 contains 13 residues. V lost 2 bases, J lost 4 bases, and 9 bases lay in between. The CDR3 is CASSYGAGYEQYF. In nucleotides, the CDR3 is TGTGCCAGCAGTTACGGCGCAGGTTACGAGCAGTACTTC.